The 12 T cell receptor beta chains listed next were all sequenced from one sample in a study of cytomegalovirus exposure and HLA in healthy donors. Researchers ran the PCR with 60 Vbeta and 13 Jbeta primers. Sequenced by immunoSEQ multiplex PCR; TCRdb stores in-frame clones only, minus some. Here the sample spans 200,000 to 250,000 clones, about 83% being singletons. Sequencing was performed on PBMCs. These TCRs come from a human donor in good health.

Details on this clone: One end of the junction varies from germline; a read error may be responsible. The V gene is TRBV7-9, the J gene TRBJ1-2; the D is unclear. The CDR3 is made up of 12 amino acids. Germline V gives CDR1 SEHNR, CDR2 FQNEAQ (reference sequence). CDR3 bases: TGTTCCAGCAGCCGGAGTACCGATGGCTACACCTTC. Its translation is CSSSRSTDGYTF.

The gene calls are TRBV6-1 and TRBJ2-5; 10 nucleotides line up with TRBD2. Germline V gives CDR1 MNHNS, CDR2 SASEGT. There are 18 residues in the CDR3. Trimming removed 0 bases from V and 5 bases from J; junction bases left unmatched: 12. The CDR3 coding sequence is TGTGCCAGCAGTGAAGCCCGCCTCCAGCGGGAGGGCTTTGAGACCCAGTACTTC. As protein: CASSEARLQREGFETQYF.

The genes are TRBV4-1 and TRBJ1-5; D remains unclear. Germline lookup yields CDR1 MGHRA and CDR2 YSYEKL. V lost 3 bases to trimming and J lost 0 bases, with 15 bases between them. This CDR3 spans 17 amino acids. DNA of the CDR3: TGCGCCAGCAGCCAGGTTCCCCAAAGCTATAGCAATCAGCCCCAGCATTTT. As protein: CASSQVPQSYSNQPQHF.

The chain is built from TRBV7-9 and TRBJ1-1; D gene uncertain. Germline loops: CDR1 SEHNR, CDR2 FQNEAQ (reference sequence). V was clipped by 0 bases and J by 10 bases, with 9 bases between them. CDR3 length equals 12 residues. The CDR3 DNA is TGTGCCAGCAGCTTAGCGAGCGGGGTAGCTTTCTTT. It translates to CASSLASGVAFF.

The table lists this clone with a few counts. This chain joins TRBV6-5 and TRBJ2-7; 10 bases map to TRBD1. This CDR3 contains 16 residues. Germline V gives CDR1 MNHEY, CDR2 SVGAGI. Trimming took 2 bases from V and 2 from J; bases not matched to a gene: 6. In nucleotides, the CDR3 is TGTGCCAGCAGTTACCGACAGGGGGCACTCGCCTACGAGCAGTACTTC. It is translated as CASSYRQGALAYEQYF.

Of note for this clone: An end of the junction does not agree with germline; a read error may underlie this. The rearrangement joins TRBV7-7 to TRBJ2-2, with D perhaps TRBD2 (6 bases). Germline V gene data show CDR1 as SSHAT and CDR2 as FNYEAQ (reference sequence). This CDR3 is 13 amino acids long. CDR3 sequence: CASSPVGGGELFF. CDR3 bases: TGTGCTAGCAGCCCCGTGGGGGGCGGGGAGCTGTTTTTT.

This chain's CDR3 is CASSLRAQTYEQYF. The CDR3 DNA is TGTGCCAGCAGCTTGCGTGCGCAAACTTACGAGCAGTACTTC. This chain uses TRBV5-4 with TRBJ2-7; D gene unclear. Looked up from germline, CDR1 is SGHNT and CDR2 is YYREEE (reference sequence). The CDR3 has 14 amino acids. Trimming left V 1 base short and J 4 bases short, with 12 bases between.

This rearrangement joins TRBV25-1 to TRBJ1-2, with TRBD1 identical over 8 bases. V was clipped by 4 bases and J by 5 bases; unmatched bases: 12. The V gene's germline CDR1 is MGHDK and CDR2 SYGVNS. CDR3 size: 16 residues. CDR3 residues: CASSVFNRDRPYGYTF. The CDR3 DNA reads TGTGCCAGCAGTGTTTTCAACCGGGACAGGCCATATGGCTACACCTTC.

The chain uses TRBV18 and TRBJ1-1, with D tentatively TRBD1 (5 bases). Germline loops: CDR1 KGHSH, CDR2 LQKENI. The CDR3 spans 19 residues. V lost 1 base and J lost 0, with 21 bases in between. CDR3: CASSPLRSGGNLMNTEAFF. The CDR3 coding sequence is TGTGCCAGCTCACCACTTCGCTCGGGGGGAAACCTCATGAACACTGAAGCTTTCTTT.

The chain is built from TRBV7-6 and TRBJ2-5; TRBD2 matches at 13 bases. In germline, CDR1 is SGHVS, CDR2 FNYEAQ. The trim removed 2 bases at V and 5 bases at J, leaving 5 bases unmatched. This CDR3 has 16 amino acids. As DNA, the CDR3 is TGTGCCAGCAGCTTATACGGGACTAGCGGGATTGAGACCCAGTACTTC. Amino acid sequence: CASSLYGTSGIETQYF.

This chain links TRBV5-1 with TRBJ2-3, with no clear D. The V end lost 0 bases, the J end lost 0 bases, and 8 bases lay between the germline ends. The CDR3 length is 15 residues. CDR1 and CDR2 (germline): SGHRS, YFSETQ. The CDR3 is CASSLVARSTDTQYF. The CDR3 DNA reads TGCGCCAGCAGCTTGGTGGCCAGAAGCACAGATACGCAGTATTTT.

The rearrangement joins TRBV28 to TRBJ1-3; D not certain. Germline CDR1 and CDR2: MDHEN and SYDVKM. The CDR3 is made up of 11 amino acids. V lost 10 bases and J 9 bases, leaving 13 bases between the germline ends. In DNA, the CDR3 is TGTGCCACCACACGTGGGAGCACCATATATTTT. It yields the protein CATTRGSTIYF.